This TCR beta chain emerged from a study of regulatory T cells in long-lasting Graves disease (dated by TCRdb to about 2021). Regarding the study in general: Patients with newly diagnosed Graves' disease had been on antithyroid drugs for under 3 months. Patients with persistent Graves' disease were compared with patients with newly diagnosed Graves' disease using TCR sequencing and RNA sequencing of peripheral blood. The study was conducted in China and was registered as a clinical trial. A total of 35 or so samples were covered by TCR sequencing, comprising approximately 13 persistent and around 20 newly diagnosed Graves' disease patients. The investigation overall reported the following: Because the primary lesion, thyroid tissue, could not be accessed, the study looked at peripheral blood alone. Sequencing and analysis were restricted to the TCR beta chain. As a limitation, the authors acknowledged that the small sample size may reduce accuracy. Persistent Graves' disease patients showed lower TCR Shannon entropy and fewer highly expanded clones than newly diagnosed patients, suggesting clonal expansion. Persistent disease showed preferential use of TRBV28, TRBJ1-2 and TRBJ2-5, whereas newly diagnosed disease favored TRBV20-1 and TRBJ2-1. A larger number of public clonotypes was shared among persistent patients (approximately 2,500) than among newly diagnosed patients (around 970).

The sample holds many counts of this clonotype. No antigen is known for it. Per-nucleotide qualities are absent, and no much larger clonotype sits a single base away. The method was multiplex PCR. Sequencing was carried out with an Illumina HiSeq 4000. TCR beta libraries were built with iRepertoire HTBI primers and Arm-PCR amplification of CDR3 regions. Before sequencing, the PCR products underwent gel purification. As for the authors' bioinformatics: A total of roughly 65 TRBV and 14 TRBJ segments were identified across samples and were used for gene usage analysis of CDR3 amino acid clonotypes. COPE and FqMerger were used to merge filtered high-quality paired reads into contigs. BLAST was used to align contigs to the IMGT TRBV, TRBD and TRBJ reference genes, and CDR3 was defined following IMGT. Any clonotype with a frequency above 0.1% was counted as a highly expanded clone. Shannon entropy was used to measure repertoire diversity, and the Gini coefficient was used to measure V-J evenness. A clonotype found in more than one individual was treated as public. The public reads were reanalyzed by TCRdb: fastp trimming at Q25, MiXCR alignment, in-frame beta chains only. Entries that share a CDR3 protein sequence are merged under the most common genes and DNA. The V and J calls and clone size are TCRdb's, not the authors'. This sample is represented by approximately 210,000 distinct CDR3 sequences; approximately 20% of them were singletons. The ten most abundant clones make up 22% of the sample.

The time point label, as the study defines it: newly diagnosed GD, antithyroid drugs for less than 3 months. RNA was extracted from PBMCs in TRIzol for both TCR sequencing and RNA sequencing. Graves' disease was diagnosed according to American Thyroid Association guidelines. Patients were recruited from an endocrinology department in Xi'an, China. Each patient gave about 10 milliliters of peripheral blood, collected in an EDTA anticoagulant tube. PBMCs were isolated by Ficoll Paque Plus density gradient separation without further T cell sorting. An Agilent 2100 Bioanalyzer and agarose gel were used to check RNA quality, while a NanoDrop 2000 measured RNA concentration. The germline V gene sets CDR1 to SGHRS and CDR2 to YFSETQ. Compared with germline, V lacks 0 bases and J lacks 7 bases; bases without a gene match: 8. Inclusive of the bounding cysteine and phenylalanine, the CDR3 is 15 residues long. The sequence is cut down to CDR3 DNA, 45 bases in frame from base 1.

The receptor chain draws on TRBV5-1 and TRBJ1-2, and 8 junctional nucleotides match TRBD1. This TCR was sampled from a female donor with Graves disease. The sample in question was peripheral blood mononuclear cells (PBMCs), obtained at new diagnosis, from a patient treated with antithyroid drugs. The CDR3 sequence is CASSLDPGGAGGYTF. The DNA reads TGCGCCAGCAGCTTGGATCCAGGGGGCGCAGGTGGCTACACCTTC.